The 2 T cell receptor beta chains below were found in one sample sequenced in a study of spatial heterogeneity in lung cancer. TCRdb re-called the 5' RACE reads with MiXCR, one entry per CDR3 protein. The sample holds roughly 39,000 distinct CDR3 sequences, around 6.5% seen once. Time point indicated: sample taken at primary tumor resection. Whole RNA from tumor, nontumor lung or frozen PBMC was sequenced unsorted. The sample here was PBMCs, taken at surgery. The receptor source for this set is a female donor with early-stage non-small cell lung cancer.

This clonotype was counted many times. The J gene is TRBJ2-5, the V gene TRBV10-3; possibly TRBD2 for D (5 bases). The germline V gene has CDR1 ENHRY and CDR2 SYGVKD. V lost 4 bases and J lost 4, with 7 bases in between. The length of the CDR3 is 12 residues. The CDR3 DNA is TGTGCCATCAGTGGAGGAGGAGAGACCCAGTACTTC. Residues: CAISGGGETQYF.

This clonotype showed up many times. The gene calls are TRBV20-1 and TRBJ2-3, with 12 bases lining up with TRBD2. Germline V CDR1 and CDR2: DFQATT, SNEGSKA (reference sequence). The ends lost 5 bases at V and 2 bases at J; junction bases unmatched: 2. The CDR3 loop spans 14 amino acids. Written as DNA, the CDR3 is TGCAGTGCTGCTAGCGGGGGGGCCACAGATACGCAGTATTTT. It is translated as CSAASGGATDTQYF.